A selection of T cell receptor beta chains follows, all from one sample in a study of shared clonotypes between healthy human individuals. The assay was immunoSEQ multiplex PCR, and TCRdb's table has in-frame clones only and misses some. The data hold some 2,100,000 clones, with 85% to 95% observed a single time. Material for sequencing was naive CD8+ T cells from PBMCs. The receptors were sampled from a man between 18 and 29 years old in good health. Some clones in this sample may be carry-over from other donors' samples. Both conserved end residues are part of each CDR3. The D gene is left open where the match is weak. Expanded clones are given a class, and other clones once, few, many or no size at all.

once	-	TRBV13	TRBJ2-7	CASSPKTGYEQYF	TGTGCCAGCAGCCCGAAGACAGGTTACGAGCAGTACTTC
-	TRBD1	TRBV2	TRBJ2-5	CASSTGTGRQYETQYF	TGTGCCAGCAGCACCGGGACAGGGCGCCAGTATGAGACCCAGTACTTC
-	-	TRBV7-8	TRBJ1-5	CASSWNGQYHQPQHF	TGTGCCAGCAGCTGGAACGGACAGTACCATCAGCCCCAGCATTTT
-	TRBD2	TRBV5-6	TRBJ2-1	CASSLGGLAGVNEQFF	TGTGCCAGCAGCTTGGGCGGACTAGCGGGGGTCAATGAGCAGTTCTTC
-	-	TRBV6-6	TRBJ1-1	CASSPGRTEAFF	TGTGCCAGCAGTCCAGGGAGGACTGAAGCTTTCTTT
-	-	TRBV7-8	TRBJ2-5	CASSPIYGTETQYF	TGTGCCAGCAGCCCCATATACGGGACGGAGACCCAGTACTTC
-	-	TRBV7-8	TRBJ2-1	CASSDNVSEQFF	TGTGCCAGCAGCGATAATGTGTCTGAGCAGTTCTTC
-	-	TRBV25-1	TRBJ1-1	CASSEEKEIEAFF	TGTGCCAGCAGTGAAGAAAAAGAAATTGAAGCTTTCTTT
-	-	TRBV6-5	TRBJ2-2	CASSYSGPVDTGELFF	TGTGCCAGCAGTTACTCGGGGCCCGTGGACACCGGGGAGCTGTTTTTT
-	-	TRBV7-3	TRBJ2-1	CASSLEGHEQFF	TGTGCCAGCAGCTTAGAGGGCCATGAGCAGTTCTTC
-	TRBD2	TRBV7-8	TRBJ2-7	CASSLEPSGRYEQYF	TGTGCCAGCAGCTTAGAACCTAGCGGGAGATACGAGCAGTACTTC
-	-	TRBV28	TRBJ1-5	CASILSGVGPQHF	TGTGCCAGCATCCTAAGTGGGGTGGGGCCCCAGCATTTT
-	TRBD1	TRBV4-3	TRBJ2-4	CASSQKTGQPNIQYF	TGCGCCAGCAGCCAAAAGACAGGGCAGCCAAACATTCAGTACTTC
-	TRBD1	TRBV28	TRBJ1-5	CASTILDRAQQPQHF	TGTGCCAGCACCATCCTAGACAGGGCTCAGCAGCCCCAGCATTTT
-	TRBD1	TRBV19	TRBJ2-7	CASSPGQLYEQYF	TGTGCCAGTAGTCCGGGACAGCTGTACGAGCAGTACTTC
-	TRBD1	TRBV9	TRBJ2-3	CASSTRTGGNTDTQYF	TGTGCCAGCAGCACGCGGACAGGGGGAAACACAGATACGCAGTATTTT
-	-	TRBV28	TRBJ1-6	CASSFSGWGSPLHF	TGTGCCAGCAGTTTTTCGGGGTGGGGTTCACCCCTCCACTTT
-	-	TRBV15	TRBJ2-4	CATSSLRAPLAKNIQYF	TGTGCCACCAGCAGCCTCAGGGCGCCGCTAGCCAAAAACATTCAGTACTTC
-	TRBD2	TRBV27	TRBJ2-1	CASSLRPSGDEQFF	TGTGCCAGCAGTTTACGTCCTAGCGGGGATGAGCAGTTCTTC
once	TRBD2	TRBV4-1	TRBJ2-7	CASSQPGLAKTYEQYF	TGCGCCAGCAGCCAGCCGGGACTAGCAAAAACCTACGAGCAGTACTTC
-	-	TRBV10-3	TRBJ2-5	CAISAGFQETQYF	TGTGCCATCAGTGCAGGATTCCAAGAGACCCAGTACTTC
-	-	TRBV19	TRBJ1-5	CASSFNRVINQPQHF	TGTGCCAGTAGTTTCAACAGGGTCATCAATCAGCCCCAGCATTTT
-	-	TRBV4-1	TRBJ2-7	CASSQEGTSSTYEQYF	TGCGCCAGCAGCCAAGAAGGGACGTCTTCAACCTACGAGCAGTACTTC
-	TRBD2	TRBV6-1	TRBJ2-3	CASSDPAGTDTQYF	TGTGCCAGCAGTGACCCAGCGGGGACAGATACGCAGTATTTT
-	-	TRBV6-6	TRBJ2-1	CASSETRRRGNEQFF	TGTGCCAGCAGCGAGACTAGACGCCGTGGGAATGAGCAGTTCTTC